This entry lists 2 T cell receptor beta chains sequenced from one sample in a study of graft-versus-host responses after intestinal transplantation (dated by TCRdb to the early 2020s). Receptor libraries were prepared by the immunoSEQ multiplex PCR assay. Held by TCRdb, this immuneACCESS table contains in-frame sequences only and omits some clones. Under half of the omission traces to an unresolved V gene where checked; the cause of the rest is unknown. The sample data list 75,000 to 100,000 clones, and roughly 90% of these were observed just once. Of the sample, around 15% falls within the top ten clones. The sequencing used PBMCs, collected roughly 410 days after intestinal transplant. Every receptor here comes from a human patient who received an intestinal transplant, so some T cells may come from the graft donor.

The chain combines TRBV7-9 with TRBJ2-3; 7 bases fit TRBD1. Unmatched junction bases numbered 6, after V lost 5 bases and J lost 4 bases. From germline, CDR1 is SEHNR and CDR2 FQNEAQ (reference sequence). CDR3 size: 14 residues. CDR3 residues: CASSLDRAADTQYF. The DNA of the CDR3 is TGTGCCAGCAGCCTCGACAGGGCCGCAGATACGCAGTATTTT. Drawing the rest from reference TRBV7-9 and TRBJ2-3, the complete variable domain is DTGVSQNPRHKITKRGQNVTFRCDPISEHNRLYWYRQTLGQGPEFLTYFQNEAQLEKSRLLSDRFSAERPKGSFSTLEIQRTEQGDSAMYLCASSLDRAADTQYFGPGTRLTVL.

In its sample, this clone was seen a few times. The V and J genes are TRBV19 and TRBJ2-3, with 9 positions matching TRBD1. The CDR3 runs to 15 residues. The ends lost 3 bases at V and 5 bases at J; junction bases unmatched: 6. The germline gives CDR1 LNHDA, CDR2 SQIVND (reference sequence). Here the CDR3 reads CASSIPGQGIDTQYF. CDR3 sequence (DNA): TGTGCCAGTAGTATCCCGGGACAGGGTATAGATACGCAGTATTTT.